The T cell receptor beta chain described here comes from a study of OX40 agonist ivuxolimab in advanced cancers. Notes on the research overall: Ivuxolimab was a fully human IgG2 agonistic monoclonal antibody targeting the costimulatory receptor OX40 (CD134). Intravenous ivuxolimab was administered to patients every 2 weeks at six dose levels: 0.01, 0.1, 0.3, 1.5, 3 and 10 mg/kg. Of the 50 to 55 dose-escalation patients, hepatocellular carcinoma was present in about 20, melanoma in approximately 15, renal cell carcinoma in 9 and head and neck cancer in 9. A male proportion of 75% to 85% and a mean age of roughly 58 years, ranging from about 20 to 80, were recorded for the dose-escalation cohort. Patients were allowed to have had prior anti-PD-1, anti-PD-L1 or anti-CTLA-4 therapy, and approximately 41% of the dose-escalation patients had previously received checkpoint inhibitors. Partial responses were achieved by three dose-escalation patients, of whom one had hepatocellular carcinoma and two had cutaneous melanoma. Peripheral TCRbeta sequencing was intended to test whether TCR sequence diversity was altered and clonal T-cell expansion was caused by ivuxolimab. The paper reports the monotherapy dose-escalation portion (N of about 56 patients) of the phase I ivuxolimab trial.

From cysteine to phenylalanine, the CDR3 is 15 amino acids long. The entry retains the CDR3 DNA only, 45 bases that are in frame from base 1. The germline V gene provides CDR1 KGHSH and CDR2 LQKENI. Trimming leaves V shorter by 6 bases and J shorter by 3 bases, with the junction holding 4 bases beyond the gene matches. Concerning this clone: Which antigen it targets is not known. Base qualities are not recorded, but no much larger clone differs from it by a single base.

What the work shows at the level of the full study, not this receptor alone: On average, CD8+ T cells showed more expanded clones than CD4+ T cells after ivuxolimab. Antigen specificity was not determined for the clonally expanded peripheral T cells. At doses of 0.1 to 3.0 mg/kg, clonal expansion of both CD4+ and CD8+ T cells in blood was seen between baseline and week 6. Low levels of normalized T-cell clonal expansion were also shown by some nonresponding patients. In the 0.1-3.0 mg/kg groups, partial responders were among the patients with the lowest normalized peripheral clonal expansion, particularly in CD8+ T cells.

To sequence the TCRbeta CDR3 region, genomic DNA was isolated from the sorted cells. The immunoSEQ Assay was used for sequencing of TCRbeta CDR3 regions. Held by TCRdb, this immuneACCESS table contains in-frame sequences only and omits some clones. Under half of the omission traces to an unresolved V gene where checked; the cause of the rest is unknown. The sample records around 25,000 clones, approximately 80% of which are singletons. The top ten constitute around 1.4% of the sample. The trial excluded patients who had a history of autoimmune disease or who were on systemic immunosuppression. Peripheral blood for TCR sequencing was collected from all dose cohorts at baseline, on cycle 4 day 1, and on cycle 7 day 1. The samples were drawn from a first-in-human, open-label, multicenter phase I dose-escalation trial of ivuxolimab. The trial enrolled adults with locally advanced or metastatic head and neck squamous cell, hepatocellular, melanoma or renal cell carcinoma. Before TCR sequencing, CD4+ and CD8+ T cells were separately sorted from peripheral blood.

Sequences were derived from CD4+ or CD8+ T cells sorted from blood, sampled in a trial of the OX40 agonist ivuxolimab. The TCR originated in an adult with an advanced solid tumor such as melanoma, head and neck, liver or kidney cancer. This receptor chain uses TRBV18 and TRBJ2-1, with TRBD2 matching 11 junction bases. The sequenced DNA is TGTGCCAGCTCCCTGACTAGCGGGAACTACAATGAGCAGTTCTTC. It translates as CASSLTSGNYNEQFF.